The 3 T cell receptor beta chains given below trace back to one sample, sequenced in a study of cytomegalovirus exposure and HLA in healthy donors. In the PCR, 60 Vbeta and 13 Jbeta primers were used. Data came from immunoSEQ multiplex PCR; TCRdb stores just in-frame clones and leaves some out. The sample lists about 180,000 clones; roughly four fifths were seen once. Input material: PBMCs. The source is a man younger than 30 in good health and CMV-seronegative.

Only one count was recorded for this clone. A read error may produce the germline difference seen at one junction end. The rearrangement uses TRBV7-7 and TRBJ2-5; a weak D match, TRBD1 (5 bases). From germline, CDR1 is SSHAT and CDR2 FNYEAQ (reference sequence). The CDR3 is made up of 17 amino acids. Here the CDR3 DNA reads TGTGCTAGCAGCTTATTAGCAGGGTACGAGTACCAAGAGACCCAGTACTTC. Protein sequence: CASSLLAGYEYQETQYF. The complete variable domain, with remaining parts taken from reference TRBV7-7 and TRBJ2-5, reads GAGVSQSPRYKVTKRGQDVTLRCDPISSHATLYWYQQALGQGPEFLTYFNYEAQPDKSGLPSDRFSAERPEGSISTLTIQRTEQRDSAMYRCASSLLAGYEYQETQYFGPGTRLLVL.

The chain is built from TRBV18 and TRBJ2-5; D is ambiguous. Per the germline V gene, CDR1 is KGHSH and CDR2 is LQKENI. The length of the CDR3 is 12 residues. The V end lost 2 bases, the J end lost 5 bases, and 6 bases lay between the germline ends. Written as DNA, the CDR3 is TGTGCCAGCTCACCAGACTGGGAGACCCAGTACTTC. Its protein is CASSPDWETQYF.

This chain links TRBV28 with TRBJ2-7, with D perhaps matching TRBD2 (5 bases). CDR1 MDHEN and CDR2 SYDVKM come from the germline V gene. The CDR3 is made up of 13 amino acids. V gave up 6 bases and J gave up 0 bases, with 9 bases separating them. CDR3 in amino acids: CASRPGSSYEQYF. The CDR3 DNA sequence: TGTGCCAGCAGGCCGGGGAGCTCCTACGAGCAGTACTTC. The full variable domain, completed using reference TRBV28 and TRBJ2-7, is DVKVTQSSRYLVKRTGEKVFLECVQDMDHENMFWYRQDPGLGLRLIYFSYDVKMKEKGDIPEGYSVSREKKERFSLILESASTNQTSMYLCASRPGSSYEQYFGPGTRLTVT.